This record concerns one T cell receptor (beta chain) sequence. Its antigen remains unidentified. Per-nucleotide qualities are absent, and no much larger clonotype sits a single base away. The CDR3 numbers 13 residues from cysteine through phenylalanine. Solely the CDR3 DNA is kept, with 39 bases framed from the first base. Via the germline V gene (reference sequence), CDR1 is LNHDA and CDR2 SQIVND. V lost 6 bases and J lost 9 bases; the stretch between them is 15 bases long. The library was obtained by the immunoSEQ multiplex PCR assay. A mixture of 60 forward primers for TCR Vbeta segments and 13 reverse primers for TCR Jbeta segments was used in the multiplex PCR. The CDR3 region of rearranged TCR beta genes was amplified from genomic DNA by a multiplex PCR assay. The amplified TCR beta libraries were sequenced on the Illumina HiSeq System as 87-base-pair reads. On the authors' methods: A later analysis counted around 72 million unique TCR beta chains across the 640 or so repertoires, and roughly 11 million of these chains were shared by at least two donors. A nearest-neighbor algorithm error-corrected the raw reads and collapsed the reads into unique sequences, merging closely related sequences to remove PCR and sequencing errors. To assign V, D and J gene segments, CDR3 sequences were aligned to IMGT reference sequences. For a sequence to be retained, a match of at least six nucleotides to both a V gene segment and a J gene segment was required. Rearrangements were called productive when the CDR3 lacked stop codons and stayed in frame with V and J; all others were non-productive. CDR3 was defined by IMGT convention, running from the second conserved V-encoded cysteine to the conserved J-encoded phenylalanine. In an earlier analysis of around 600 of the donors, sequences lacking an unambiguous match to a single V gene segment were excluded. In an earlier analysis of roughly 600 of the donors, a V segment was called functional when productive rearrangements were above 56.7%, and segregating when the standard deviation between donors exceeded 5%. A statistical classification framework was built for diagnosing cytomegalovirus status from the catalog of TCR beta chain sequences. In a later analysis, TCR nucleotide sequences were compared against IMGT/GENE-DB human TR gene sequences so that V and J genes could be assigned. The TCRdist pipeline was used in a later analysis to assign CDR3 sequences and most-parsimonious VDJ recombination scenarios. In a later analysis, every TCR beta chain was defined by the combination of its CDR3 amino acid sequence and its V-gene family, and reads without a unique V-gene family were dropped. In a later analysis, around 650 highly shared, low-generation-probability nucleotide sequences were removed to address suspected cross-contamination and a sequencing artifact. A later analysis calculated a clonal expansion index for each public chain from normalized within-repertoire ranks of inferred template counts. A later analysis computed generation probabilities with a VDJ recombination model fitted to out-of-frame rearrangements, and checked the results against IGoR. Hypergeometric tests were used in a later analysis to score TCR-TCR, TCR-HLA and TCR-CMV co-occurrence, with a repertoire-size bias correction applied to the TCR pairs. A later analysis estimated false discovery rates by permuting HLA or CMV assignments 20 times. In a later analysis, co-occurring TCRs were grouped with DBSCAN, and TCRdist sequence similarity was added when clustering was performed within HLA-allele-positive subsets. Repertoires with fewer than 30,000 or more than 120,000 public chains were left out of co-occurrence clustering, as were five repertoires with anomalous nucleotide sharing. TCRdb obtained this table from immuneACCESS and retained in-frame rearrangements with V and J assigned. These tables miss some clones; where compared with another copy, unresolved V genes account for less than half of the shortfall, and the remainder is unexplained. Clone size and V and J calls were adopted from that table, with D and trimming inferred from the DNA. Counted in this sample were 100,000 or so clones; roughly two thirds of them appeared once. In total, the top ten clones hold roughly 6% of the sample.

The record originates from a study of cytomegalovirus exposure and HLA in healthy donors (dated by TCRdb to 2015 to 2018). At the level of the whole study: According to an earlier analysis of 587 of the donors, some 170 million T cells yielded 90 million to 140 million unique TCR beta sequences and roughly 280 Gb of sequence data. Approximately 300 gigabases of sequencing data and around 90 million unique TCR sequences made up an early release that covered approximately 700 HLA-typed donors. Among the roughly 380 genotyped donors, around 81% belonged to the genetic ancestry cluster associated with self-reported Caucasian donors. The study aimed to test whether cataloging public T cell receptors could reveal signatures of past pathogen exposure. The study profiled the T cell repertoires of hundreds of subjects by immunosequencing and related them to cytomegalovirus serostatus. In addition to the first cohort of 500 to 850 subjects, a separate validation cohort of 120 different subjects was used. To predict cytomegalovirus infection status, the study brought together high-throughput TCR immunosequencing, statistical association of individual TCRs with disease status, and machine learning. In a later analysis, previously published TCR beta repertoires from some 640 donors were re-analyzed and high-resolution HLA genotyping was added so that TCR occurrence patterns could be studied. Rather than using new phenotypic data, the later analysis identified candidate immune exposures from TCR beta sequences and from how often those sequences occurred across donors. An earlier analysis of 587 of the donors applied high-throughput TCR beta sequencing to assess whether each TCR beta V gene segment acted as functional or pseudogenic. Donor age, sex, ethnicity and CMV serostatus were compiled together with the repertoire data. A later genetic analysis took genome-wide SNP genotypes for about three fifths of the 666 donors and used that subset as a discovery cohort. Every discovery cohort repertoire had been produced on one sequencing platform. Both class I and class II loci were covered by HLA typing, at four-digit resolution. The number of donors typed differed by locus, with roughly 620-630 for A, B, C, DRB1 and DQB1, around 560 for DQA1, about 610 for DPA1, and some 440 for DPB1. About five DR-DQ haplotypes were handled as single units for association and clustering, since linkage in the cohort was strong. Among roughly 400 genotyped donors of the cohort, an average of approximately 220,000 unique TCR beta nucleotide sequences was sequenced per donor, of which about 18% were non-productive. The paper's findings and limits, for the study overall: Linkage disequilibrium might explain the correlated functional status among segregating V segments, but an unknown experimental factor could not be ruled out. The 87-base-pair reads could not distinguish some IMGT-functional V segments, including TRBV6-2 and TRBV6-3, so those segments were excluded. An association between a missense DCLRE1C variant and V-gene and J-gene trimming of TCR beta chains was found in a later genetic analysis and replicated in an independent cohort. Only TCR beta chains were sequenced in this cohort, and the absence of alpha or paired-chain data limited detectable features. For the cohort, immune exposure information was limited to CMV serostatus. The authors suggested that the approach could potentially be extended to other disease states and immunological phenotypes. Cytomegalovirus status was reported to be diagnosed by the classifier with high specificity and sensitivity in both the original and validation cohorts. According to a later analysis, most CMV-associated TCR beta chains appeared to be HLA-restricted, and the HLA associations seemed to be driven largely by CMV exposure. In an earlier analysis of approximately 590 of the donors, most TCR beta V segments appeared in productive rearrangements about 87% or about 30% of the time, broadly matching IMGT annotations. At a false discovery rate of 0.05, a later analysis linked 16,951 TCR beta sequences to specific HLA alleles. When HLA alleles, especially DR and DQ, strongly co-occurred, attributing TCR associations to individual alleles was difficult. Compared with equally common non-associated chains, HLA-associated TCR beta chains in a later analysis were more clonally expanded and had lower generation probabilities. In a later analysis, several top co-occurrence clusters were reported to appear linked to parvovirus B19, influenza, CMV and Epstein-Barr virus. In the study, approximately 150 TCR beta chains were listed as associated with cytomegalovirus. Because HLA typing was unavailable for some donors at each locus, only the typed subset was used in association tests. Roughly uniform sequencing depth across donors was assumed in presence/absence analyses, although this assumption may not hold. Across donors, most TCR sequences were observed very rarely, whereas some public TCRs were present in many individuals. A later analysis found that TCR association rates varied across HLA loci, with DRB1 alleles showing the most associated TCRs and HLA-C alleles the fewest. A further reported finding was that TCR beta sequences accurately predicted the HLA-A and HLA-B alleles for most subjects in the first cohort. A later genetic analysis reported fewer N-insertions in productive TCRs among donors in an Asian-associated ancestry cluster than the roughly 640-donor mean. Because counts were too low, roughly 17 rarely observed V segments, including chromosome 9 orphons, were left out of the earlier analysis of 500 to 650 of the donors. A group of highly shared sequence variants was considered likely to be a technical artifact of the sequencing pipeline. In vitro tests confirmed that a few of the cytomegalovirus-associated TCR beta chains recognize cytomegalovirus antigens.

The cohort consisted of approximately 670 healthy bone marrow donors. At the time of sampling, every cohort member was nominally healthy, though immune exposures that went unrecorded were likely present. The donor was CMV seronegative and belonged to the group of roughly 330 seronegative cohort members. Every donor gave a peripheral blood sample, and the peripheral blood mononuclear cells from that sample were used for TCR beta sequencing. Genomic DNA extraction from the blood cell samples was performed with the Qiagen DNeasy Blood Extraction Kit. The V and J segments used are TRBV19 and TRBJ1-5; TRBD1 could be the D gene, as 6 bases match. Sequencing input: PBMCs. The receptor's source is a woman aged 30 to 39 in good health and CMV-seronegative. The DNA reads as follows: TGTGCCAGTAGAGAGGGGGATCCGGCGCCCCAGCATTTT. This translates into CASREGDPAPQHF.